The next 25 T cell receptor beta chains were all read from a single sample in a study of OX40 agonist ivuxolimab in advanced cancers. Library preparation used the immunoSEQ multiplex PCR assay. TCRdb stores this immuneACCESS table with in-frame sequences only. Part of the clones is absent; in the studies checked, under half of the shortfall reflects unresolved V genes, and no reason is known for the rest. The sample table records 65,000 to 80,000 clones; approximately 84% of these occur just once. The ten largest clones take up around 2.1% of the sample. Sequences were derived from CD4+ or CD8+ T cells sorted from blood, sampled in a trial of the OX40 agonist ivuxolimab. All receptors come from an adult with an advanced solid tumor such as melanoma, head and neck, liver or kidney cancer.

The rearrangement joins TRBV4-3 to TRBJ2-3, with TRBD1 matching over 8 bases. With V trimmed by 3 bases and J by 2 bases, 4 bases remained unmatched. The germline V gene encodes CDR1 LGHNA and CDR2 YSLEER. The CDR3 sequence is 15 residues long. This chain's CDR3 is CASSQTGVPTDTQYF. The CDR3 nucleotides read TGCGCCAGCAGCCAGACAGGGGTGCCCACAGATACGCAGTATTTT.

The rearrangement joins TRBV10-3 to TRBJ1-1; D possibly corresponds to TRBD1 (6 bases). The CDR3 extends over 18 amino acids. Between the trimmed V and J ends, which lost 4 bases and 0 bases, there was a span of 21 bases. Germline assignment: CDR1 ENHRY and CDR2 SYGVKD. The CDR3 DNA reads as TGTGCCATCAGTGCCGTTGGGCAGGGGCAGGGTATGAACACTGAAGCTTTCTTT. Protein sequence: CAISAVGQGQGMNTEAFF.

The chain is built from TRBV7-2 and TRBJ2-1; D could derive from TRBD1 or TRBD2 (6 bases each). CDR1 and CDR2 from the germline V gene are SGHTA and FQGNSA. This CDR3 region has 14 residues. Trimming removed 7 bases from V and 0 bases from J, with 10 bases in between. CDR3 in DNA: TGTGCCAGCACTTGGGGGGCCTCCTACAATGAGCAGTTCTTC. Amino acid sequence: CASTWGASYNEQFF.

This chain joins TRBV2 and TRBJ2-1, with 7 positions matching TRBD1. V lost 6 bases and J lost 7; bases outside the gene matches: 12. Germline lookup yields CDR1 SNHLY and CDR2 FYNNEI. The CDR3 contains 15 residues. The CDR3 here is CASRRDSPAKNEQFF. The CDR3 DNA reads TGTGCCAGCAGACGGGACAGCCCCGCGAAGAATGAGCAGTTCTTC.

Points on this clone: The sample holds other DNA sequences that translate to the same CDR3. J is TRBJ1-2 and V is TRBV2, with D perhaps matching TRBD1 (6 bases). Germline-derived CDR1 and CDR2 are SNHLY and FYNNEI. The CDR3 loop spans 14 amino acids. The ends were cut back, 6 bases at V and 7 bases at J, with 18 bases in the middle. CDR3 region: CASSVGLGAGGYTF. The CDR3 DNA sequence: TGTGCCAGCAGCGTTGGGTTGGGGGCGGGTGGCTACACCTTC.

The J gene is TRBJ1-3, the V gene TRBV5-1; D is perhaps TRBD1 (6 bases). V was shortened by 7 bases and J by 3 bases, with 11 bases between the two germline ends. Germline values: CDR1 SGHRS, CDR2 YFSETQ. The CDR3 totals 13 residues. This CDR3 reads CASGYRDGNTIYF. For the CDR3, the DNA is TGCGCCAGCGGCTACAGGGATGGAAACACCATATATTTT.

The CDR3 nucleotides read TGTGCCATCAGAACTAGCGGGACAAACACCGGGGAGCTGTTTTTT. Translated: CAIRTSGTNTGELFF. This rearrangement joins TRBV10-3 to TRBJ2-2; 10 nucleotides align to TRBD2. The ends lost 6 bases at V and 2 bases at J; junction bases unmatched: 3. Germline values: CDR1 ENHRY, CDR2 SYGVKD. The CDR3 covers 15 residues.

The chain couples TRBV15 to TRBJ2-7, with TRBD2 as a possible D gene (5 bases). This CDR3 has 15 residues. Between the trimmed V and J ends, which lost 0 bases and 0 bases, there was a span of 9 bases. CDR1 and CDR2 from the germline V gene are LNHNV and YYDKDF (reference sequence). The CDR3 coding sequence is TGTGCCACCAGCAGAGATTCGGGAAGCTCCTACGAGCAGTACTTC. Amino acid sequence: CATSRDSGSSYEQYF.

The J gene is TRBJ2-1, the V gene TRBV4-3; 9 nucleotides agree with TRBD2. Germline loops: CDR1 LGHNA, CDR2 YSLEER. CDR3 length equals 15 residues. V shed 4 bases and J 7 bases; nucleotides not matched to a gene: 8. Written as DNA, the CDR3 is TGCGCCAGCAGCCCCCTAGCGGGATGGGGTAATGAGCAGTTCTTC. Amino acids: CASSPLAGWGNEQFF.

The genes are TRBV5-4 and TRBJ2-2; TRBD1 or TRBD2 may be the D gene (5 bases each). The CDR3 length is 16 residues. The ends were cut back, 0 bases at V and 4 bases at J, with 13 bases in the middle. CDR1 is SGHNT and CDR2 is YYREEE in the germline V gene (reference sequence). CDR3 loop: CASSLALGAGTGELFF. The CDR3, as DNA: TGTGCCAGCAGCTTGGCCCTAGGGGCGGGCACCGGGGAGCTGTTTTTT.

The rearrangement joins TRBV10-2 to TRBJ2-5; 10 nucleotides line up with TRBD2. CDR1 WSHSY and CDR2 SAAADI come from the germline V gene. This CDR3 comprises 15 residues. With 3 bases clipped from V and 5 bases from J, the junction kept 6 bases outside the gene matches. The CDR3 region has the DNA TGCGCCAGCAGTGACCTAGCGGGAGTGTATGAGACCCAGTACTTC. It translates to CASSDLAGVYETQYF.

This chain uses TRBV5-4 with TRBJ2-5, with unresolved D. Trimming pared 2 bases from V and 5 bases from J, leaving 10 bases between. The CDR3 is 13 amino acids. Germline values: CDR1 SGHNT, CDR2 YYREEE (reference sequence). CDR3 amino acids: CASSFSPSETQYF. The CDR3 bases are TGTGCCAGCAGCTTTTCCCCCTCCGAGACCCAGTACTTC.

The genes are TRBV7-2 and TRBJ2-3; D may match TRBD1 or TRBD2 (5 bases each). Germline assignment: CDR1 SGHTA and CDR2 FQGNSA. Trimming removed 3 bases from V and 7 bases from J, with 17 bases in between. The CDR3 runs to 15 residues. Here the CDR3 DNA reads TGTGCCAGCAGCTTGGGACGGAGCCTTATGAATACGCAGTATTTT. Its protein is CASSLGRSLMNTQYF.

This chain connects TRBV19 to TRBJ2-3; the D gene is possibly TRBD1 (6 bases). Per germline, CDR1 LNHDA and CDR2 SQIVND (reference sequence). The CDR3 totals 14 residues. The V end lost 6 bases, the J end lost 6 bases, and 16 bases lay between the germline ends. CDR3 protein: CASRRQASGDTQYF. Here the CDR3 DNA reads TGTGCCAGTAGGCGACAGGCCTCCGGGGATACGCAGTATTTT.

The V call is TRBV29-1, the J call TRBJ1-5; 9 bases map to TRBD1. The CDR3 is 13 residues long. Germline-derived CDR1 and CDR2 are SQVTM and ANQGSEA. The junction had 3 bases not matched to a gene; V was cut back by 5 bases and J by 4 bases. The CDR3 nucleotides read TGCAGCGTTCGACAGGGGGGGAATCAGCCCCAGCATTTT. Its protein product is CSVRQGGNQPQHF.

This chain connects TRBV5-6 to TRBJ2-3; D may be TRBD1 or TRBD2 (6 bases each). V was cut by 0 bases and J by 6 bases, with 14 bases left in between. This CDR3 is 15 amino acids long. Germline loops: CDR1 SGHDT, CDR2 YYEEEE. The CDR3 sequence is CASSLVRGPRDTQYF. The DNA for the CDR3 is TGTGCCAGCAGCTTGGTACGGGGGCCCCGGGATACGCAGTATTTT. Drawing the rest from reference TRBV5-6 and TRBJ2-3, the complete variable domain is DAGVTQSPTHLIKTRGQQVTLRCSPKSGHDTVSWYQQALGQGPQFIFQYYEEEERQRGNFPDRFSGHQFPNYSSELNVNALLLGDSALYLCASSLVRGPRDTQYFGPGTRLTVL.

J is TRBJ1-2 and V is TRBV5-5; D is possibly TRBD1 (5 bases). This CDR3 is 13 amino acids long. Trimming pared 4 bases from V and 3 bases from J, leaving 10 bases between. Germline V gene lookup returns CDR1 SGHKS and CDR2 YYEKEE (reference sequence). CDR3 sequence (DNA): TGTGCCAGCAGCGAAGCCAGGGACTATGGCTACACCTTC. Translating it yields CASSEARDYGYTF.

This clone was observed once. The chain couples TRBV9 to TRBJ2-7; weak D call: TRBD2 (5 bases). V shed 0 bases and J shed 3 bases, with 10 bases lying between them. CDR3 length: 14 amino acids. In germline, CDR1 is SGDLS, CDR2 YYNGEE. CDR3 in DNA: TGTGCCAGCAGCGTAGGGGGAGACTACTACGAGCAGTACTTC. This codes for CASSVGGDYYEQYF.

This clone was seen more than once but under ten times. The CDR3 bases are TGTGCCAGCAGCTTGGGACTAGCTACAGATACGCAGTATTTT. It yields the protein CASSLGLATDTQYF. V gene TRBV5-4 combines with J gene TRBJ2-3; 7 bases are shared with TRBD2. Germline CDR1 is SGHNT and CDR2 is YYREEE (reference sequence). The CDR3 is made up of 14 amino acids. The V segment lost 0 bases and the J segment 3 bases; nucleotides outside the gene matches: 1.

The chain joins TRBV5-1 to TRBJ1-5; D uncertain. V was clipped by 2 bases and J by 7 bases, with 10 bases between them. Germline V gene data show CDR1 as SGHRS and CDR2 as YFSETQ. This CDR3 spans 13 amino acids. The CDR3 DNA reads as TGCGCCAGCAGCTTCGGCGGCGGGCAGCCCCAGCATTTT. Translation gives CASSFGGGQPQHF.

CDR3 protein: CASRPQGSETQYF. The CDR3 coding sequence is TGTGCCAGCAGGCCCCAGGGCTCGGAGACCCAGTACTTC. The rearrangement links TRBV28 to TRBJ2-5; possibly TRBD1 for D (5 bases). CDR3 length: 13 residues. The V end was cut by 6 bases, the J end by 5 bases, with 13 bases between. Per the germline V gene, CDR1 is MDHEN and CDR2 is SYDVKM. Full variable domain (remainder filled in from reference TRBV28 and TRBJ2-5): DVKVTQSSRYLVKRTGEKVFLECVQDMDHENMFWYRQDPGLGLRLIYFSYDVKMKEKGDIPEGYSVSREKKERFSLILESASTNQTSMYLCASRPQGSETQYFGPGTRLLVL.

The rearrangement uses TRBV5-1 and TRBJ2-2; 12 bases map to TRBD2. Germline V gene lookup returns CDR1 SGHRS and CDR2 YFSETQ. The trim removed 4 bases at V and 4 bases at J, leaving 5 bases unmatched. This CDR3 contains 16 residues. The CDR3 loop reads CASSALAGGLTGELFF. Written as DNA, the CDR3 is TGCGCCAGCAGCGCCCTAGCGGGGGGGCTCACCGGGGAGCTGTTTTTT. Drawing the rest from reference TRBV5-1 and TRBJ2-2, the complete variable domain is KAGVTQTPRYLIKTRGQQVTLSCSPISGHRSVSWYQQTPGQGLQFLFEYFSETQRNKGNFPGRFSGRQFSNSRSEMNVSTLELGDSALYLCASSALAGGLTGELFFGEGSRLTVL.

The rearrangement links TRBV5-6 to TRBJ1-1, with D perhaps TRBD1 (5 bases). V lost 0 bases, J lost 0 bases, and 12 bases lay in between. Germline CDR1 and CDR2: SGHDT and YYEEEE. The CDR3 is 16 residues long. The CDR3: CASSLGRGGMNTEAFF. CDR3 coding DNA: TGTGCCAGCAGCTTGGGAAGGGGAGGGATGAACACTGAAGCTTTCTTT.

The rearrangement links TRBV28 to TRBJ1-1, with 7 bases identical to TRBD1. V shed 4 bases, J shed 10 bases, and the junction held 6 bases outside the gene matches. This CDR3 region has 12 residues. Germline CDR1 reads MDHEN; CDR2 reads SYDVKM. Here the CDR3 DNA reads TGTGCCAGCAGTTCGAGACAGGGATCAGCTTTCTTT. Residues: CASSSRQGSAFF.

V gene TRBV19 combines with J gene TRBJ1-5; 9 positions match TRBD1. The CDR3 runs 18 residues. V lost 4 bases, J lost 0 bases, and 10 bases stayed unmatched. The germline V gene encodes CDR1 LNHDA and CDR2 SQIVND (reference sequence). The CDR3 spells CASSKGQGRYLSNQPQHF. The DNA for the CDR3 is TGTGCCAGTAGTAAGGGACAGGGCCGTTATCTTAGCAATCAGCCCCAGCATTTT.